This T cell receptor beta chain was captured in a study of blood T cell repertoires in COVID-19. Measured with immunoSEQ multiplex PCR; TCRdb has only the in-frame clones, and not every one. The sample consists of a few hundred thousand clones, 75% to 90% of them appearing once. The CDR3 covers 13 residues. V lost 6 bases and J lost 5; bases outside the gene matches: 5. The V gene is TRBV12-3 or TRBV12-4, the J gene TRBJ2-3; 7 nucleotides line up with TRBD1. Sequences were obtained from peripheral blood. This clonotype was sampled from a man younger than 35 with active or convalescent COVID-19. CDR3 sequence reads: CASRSTGEDTQYF. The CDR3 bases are TGTGCCAGCAGATCCACAGGGGAAGATACGCAGTATTTT.